This T cell receptor beta chain was documented in a study of technical replicates of blood from several donors. The CDR3 covers 13 residues. V shed 3 bases and J 7 bases; nucleotides not matched to a gene: 5. CDR1 is SGHVS and CDR2 is FQNEAQ in the germline V gene. The protocol was immunoSEQ multiplex PCR, while the TCRdb copy is restricted to in-frame clones and leaves out a portion. The sample lists 70,000 to 75,000 clones, approximately 95% occurring once. The clonotype comes from a human donor in good health. The chain has TRBV7-8 and TRBJ2-7, with 8 nucleotides matching TRBD2. The material sequenced was T cells isolated from PBMCs. CDR3 residues: CASSLGTSWEQYF. The DNA for the CDR3 is TGTGCCAGCAGCTTGGGGACTAGTTGGGAGCAGTACTTC.